One T cell receptor beta chain is described in this entry. This entry comes from a study of CD8+ T cells in alopecia areata. Extracted RNA was reverse transcribed into cDNA, the sequencing template. Measured with immunoSEQ multiplex PCR; TCRdb has only the in-frame clones, and not every one. This sample yields around 290,000 clones, of which 55% to 70% are seen a single time; around 1.8% belongs to the top ten. Described treatment: oral pan-JAK inhibitor, 5-10 mg twice daily. This sequence was found in a human donor with alopecia areata. The material sequenced was CD4+ T cells sorted from blood, taken at week 24, from a patient treated with tofacitinib.

CDR3 sequence reads: CSASAGSVAFF. In DNA, the CDR3 is TGCAGTGCTAGTGCTGGGTCTGTAGCTTTCTTT. The V gene is TRBV20-1, the J gene TRBJ1-1; unclear D gene. Germline-derived CDR1 and CDR2 are DFQATT and SNEGSKA (reference sequence). This CDR3 is 11 amino acids long. With 3 bases removed from V and 10 bases from J, the gap between germline ends came to 12 bases.